This is a list of T cell receptor beta chains from one sample in a study of shared clonotypes between healthy human individuals. Sequencing was performed with immunoSEQ multiplex PCR; in TCRdb, only in-frame clones are kept and a portion is missing. The sample yields over 2,000,000 clones, 90% to 95% seen once. The sample was naive CD8+ T cells from PBMCs. The receptors here all came from a man between 18 and 35 years old in good health. Some clones in this sample may be carry-over from other donors' samples. CDR3s include the opening cysteine and the closing phenylalanine or tryptophan. The order of the fields is CDR3 DNA, CDR3 protein, clone size, V gene, J gene, D gene. The D gene is left open where the match is weak. Where a row states a size, it is once, few, many or the class of an expanded clone; other rows omit it.

DNA: TGCGCCAGCACCCTCGGACGGGGCACCGGGGAGCTGTTTTTT; CDR3: CASTLGRGTGELFF; size: NA; V: TRBV4-3; J: TRBJ2-2; D: NA
DNA: TGTGCCAGCAGCTTGGGGGTAGCGGGACGTGAGCAGTACTTC; CDR3: CASSLGVAGREQYF; size: NA; V: TRBV5-6; J: TRBJ2-7; D: TRBD2
DNA: TGTGCCAGCAGCCACGCCGGGAACACTGAAGCTTTCTTT; CDR3: CASSHAGNTEAFF; size: few; V: TRBV4-2; J: TRBJ1-1; D: NA
DNA: TGTGCCAGCAGCCCGACAATAAATGAAGCTTTCTTT; CDR3: CASSPTINEAFF; size: NA; V: TRBV14; J: TRBJ1-1; D: NA
DNA: TGTGCCAGCAGCCCCGTCTCAAACTCGGCCTACGAGCAGTACTTC; CDR3: CASSPVSNSAYEQYF; size: NA; V: TRBV5-6; J: TRBJ2-7; D: NA
DNA: TGTGCCAGCAGTTTCCTGCCGGTTAGTCAATACGAGCAGTACTTC; CDR3: CASSFLPVSQYEQYF; size: NA; V: TRBV28; J: TRBJ2-7; D: NA
DNA: TGTGCCAGTAGTATGGACAGGGGGCCCTACGAGCAGTACTTC; CDR3: CASSMDRGPYEQYF; size: NA; V: TRBV19; J: TRBJ2-7; D: TRBD1
DNA: TGTGCCAGTAGTTGGGACATCGTAGGAGAAGCTTTCTTT; CDR3: CASSWDIVGEAFF; size: NA; V: TRBV19; J: TRBJ1-1; D: NA
DNA: TGTGCCAGTAGTATAGTAGGCGGGAAGCCCCAGCATTTT; CDR3: CASSIVGGKPQHF; size: NA; V: TRBV19; J: TRBJ1-5; D: NA
DNA: TGTGCCAGCAGTTTCACGGGGGCGGGGGACGAGCAGTACTTC; CDR3: CASSFTGAGDEQYF; size: NA; V: TRBV28; J: TRBJ2-7; D: NA
DNA: TGTGCCAGCCACCGGGACAGGGGTGAAAAACTGTTTTTT; CDR3: CASHRDRGEKLFF; size: NA; V: TRBV28; J: TRBJ1-4; D: TRBD1
DNA: TGTGCCAGCAGCCCCGAGGGGGGAGGCGCCGGGGAGCTGTTTTTT; CDR3: CASSPEGGGAGELFF; size: once; V: TRBV7-3; J: TRBJ2-2; D: NA
DNA: TGTGCCAGCAGCCCTGCGGGGACCCCCTACGAGCAGTACTTC; CDR3: CASSPAGTPYEQYF; size: NA; V: TRBV9; J: TRBJ2-7; D: NA
DNA: TGTGCCAGCAGCTTAGATAGGGGAACGACCTACGAGCAGTACTTC; CDR3: CASSLDRGTTYEQYF; size: NA; V: TRBV11-2; J: TRBJ2-7; D: NA
DNA: TGTGCCAGCAGCCCCCGAACGGAGGAGCAGTACTTC; CDR3: CASSPRTEEQYF; size: NA; V: TRBV9; J: TRBJ2-7; D: NA
DNA: TGTGCCAGCAGCCCACCCCACGACAGGGTAGCCTACAATGAGCAGTTCTTC; CDR3: CASSPPHDRVAYNEQFF; size: NA; V: TRBV11-2; J: TRBJ2-1; D: TRBD1
DNA: TGTGCCAGCAGCCCAAGGGGACAGGGAGTGGGCGAAGCTTTCTTT; CDR3: CASSPRGQGVGEAFF; size: NA; V: TRBV13; J: TRBJ1-1; D: TRBD1
DNA: TGTGCCAGCCGGGAATTGGGGAGCTCTGGAAACACCATATATTTT; CDR3: CASRELGSSGNTIYF; size: NA; V: TRBV2; J: TRBJ1-3; D: NA
DNA: TGTGCCACCAGCCGCCGGGACAAGGGGATGGGGGCCAACGTCCTGACTTTC; CDR3: CATSRRDKGMGANVLTF; size: NA; V: TRBV15; J: TRBJ2-6; D: NA
DNA: TGTGCCAGCAGCCACGGTATCTCTGGGGCCAACGTCCTGACTTTC; CDR3: CASSHGISGANVLTF; size: NA; V: TRBV7-3; J: TRBJ2-6; D: NA
DNA: TGTGCCAGCAGCGTTGGGCAGGGGAGGGAGGCTTTCTTT; CDR3: CASSVGQGREAFF; size: once; V: TRBV9; J: TRBJ1-1; D: NA
DNA: TGTGCCACCAGCAGAGTTGGGGGTTACAATGAGCAGTTCTTC; CDR3: CATSRVGGYNEQFF; size: once; V: TRBV15; J: TRBJ2-1; D: NA
DNA: TGTGCCAGCAGCCTAGGTGCCGGGTCCAATCAGCCCCAGCATTTT; CDR3: CASSLGAGSNQPQHF; size: NA; V: TRBV7-2; J: TRBJ1-5; D: NA
DNA: TGTGCCAGCATTCCCCCCGGGAGCTCCTACGAGCAGTACTTC; CDR3: CASIPPGSSYEQYF; size: NA; V: TRBV2; J: TRBJ2-7; D: NA
DNA: TGTGCCAGTCCGCCCCCGGGTGGCTACGAGCAGTACTTC; CDR3: CASPPPGGYEQYF; size: NA; V: TRBV6-1; J: TRBJ2-7; D: NA
DNA: TGTGCCAGCAGCGGGGGACTTTACAATGAGCAGTTCTTC; CDR3: CASSGGLYNEQFF; size: once; V: TRBV9; J: TRBJ2-1; D: NA
DNA: TGTGCCAGCAGTTCGGGGACCTCGAAGACAGATACGCAGTATTTT; CDR3: CASSSGTSKTDTQYF; size: NA; V: TRBV28; J: TRBJ2-3; D: NA
DNA: TGTGCCAGCAGTTTCGGGAGCGGGTACGAGCAGTACTTC; CDR3: CASSFGSGYEQYF; size: NA; V: TRBV27; J: TRBJ2-7; D: NA
DNA: TGCGCCAGCAGCTTGGCCTCCAACACCGGGGAGCTGTTTTTT; CDR3: CASSLASNTGELFF; size: NA; V: TRBV5-1; J: TRBJ2-2; D: NA
DNA: TGTGCCTGGAGTGTATATGGTCCTGAAGCTTTCTTT; CDR3: CAWSVYGPEAFF; size: few; V: TRBV30; J: TRBJ1-1; D: NA
DNA: TGTGCCAGCAGTCCGGCGGGACTAGCAGATACGCAGTATTTT; CDR3: CASSPAGLADTQYF; size: NA; V: TRBV27; J: TRBJ2-3; D: TRBD2
DNA: TGTGCCAGCTCATCGCTTACAGGGGATAGCAATCAGCCCCAGCATTTT; CDR3: CASSSLTGDSNQPQHF; size: NA; V: TRBV18; J: TRBJ1-5; D: TRBD1
DNA: TGCAGCGTTGGAGATTGGTCCATAAGCGGGAGGGTTTACGAGCAGTACTTC; CDR3: CSVGDWSISGRVYEQYF; size: once; V: TRBV29-1; J: TRBJ2-7; D: TRBD2
DNA: TGTGCCAGCAGCCGCCAGGGGGGGGTACAGGGTGGAGGCGAGACCCAGTACTTC; CDR3: CASSRQGGVQGGGETQYF; size: NA; V: TRBV7-8; J: TRBJ2-5; D: NA
DNA: TGCGCCAGCAGCCAAGTGCGGCGGGAGGGCTATGAAACAGATACGCAGTATTTT; CDR3: CASSQVRREGYETDTQYF; size: NA; V: TRBV4-1; J: TRBJ2-3; D: TRBD2
DNA: TGTGCCAGCAGCCCAAAGCGGGCGCTCGGGACTACAGATACGCAGTATTTT; CDR3: CASSPKRALGTTDTQYF; size: NA; V: TRBV7-9; J: TRBJ2-3; D: NA
DNA: TGTGCCAGCAGCCCCAACACAGATACGCAGTATTTT; CDR3: CASSPNTDTQYF; size: NA; V: TRBV7-8; J: TRBJ2-3; D: NA
DNA: TGTGCCAGCAGCTCCGGGGGTTACAATGAGCAGTTCTTC; CDR3: CASSSGGYNEQFF; size: NA; V: TRBV7-9; J: TRBJ2-1; D: NA
DNA: TGTGCCAGCAGCGATACTCTGGTAGGGGCAGGGGGAAACACCATATATTTT; CDR3: CASSDTLVGAGGNTIYF; size: NA; V: TRBV9; J: TRBJ1-3; D: NA
DNA: TGTGCCAGCAGCCCCCGCCCATCCGCTAGGGCCGGGGATAGAGATACGCAGTATTTT; CDR3: CASSPRPSARAGDRDTQYF; size: NA; V: TRBV9; J: TRBJ2-3; D: NA